This T cell receptor beta chain was identified in a study of graft-versus-host responses after intestinal transplantation. Trimming removed 4 bases from V and 7 bases from J, with 13 bases in between. The CDR3 contains 13 residues. Germline V gene data show CDR1 as MNHNY and CDR2 as SVGAGI (reference sequence). This table comes from immunoSEQ multiplex PCR, and its TCRdb copy is limited to in-frame clones, with some not included. The sample lists roughly 110,000 clones; 90% to 95% were seen once. Concerning this clone itself: Antigen unknown.

Sequencing used unstimulated CD4+ T cells sorted from spleen or lymph node cells, obtained before transplant. The clonotype comes from a human donor who was the organ donor for an intestinal transplant. V is TRBV6-6 and J is TRBJ1-1; maybe TRBD1 (6 bases). CDR3 residues: CASSSTGQLEAFF. The CDR3 DNA reads as TGTGCCAGCAGTTCTACCGGACAGCTTGAAGCTTTCTTT.